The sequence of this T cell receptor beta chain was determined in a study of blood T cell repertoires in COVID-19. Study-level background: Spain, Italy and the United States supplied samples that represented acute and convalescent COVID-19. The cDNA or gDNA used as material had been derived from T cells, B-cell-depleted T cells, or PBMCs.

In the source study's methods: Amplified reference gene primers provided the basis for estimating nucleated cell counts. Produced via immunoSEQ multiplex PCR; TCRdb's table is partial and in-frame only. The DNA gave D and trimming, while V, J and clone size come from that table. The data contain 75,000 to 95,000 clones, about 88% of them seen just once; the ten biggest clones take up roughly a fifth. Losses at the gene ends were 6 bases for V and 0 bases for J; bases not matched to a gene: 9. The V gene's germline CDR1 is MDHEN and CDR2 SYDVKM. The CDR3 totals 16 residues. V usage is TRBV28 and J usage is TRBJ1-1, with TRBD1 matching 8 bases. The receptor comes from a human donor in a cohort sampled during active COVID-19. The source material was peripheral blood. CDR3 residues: CASSPPDRALNTEAFF. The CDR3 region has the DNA TGTGCCAGCAGCCCCCCGGACAGGGCGTTGAACACTGAAGCTTTCTTT.